This T cell receptor (beta chain) was observed in a study of T-cell memory formation after mild COVID-19. Across the whole study: Clusters of TCRs were largely donor specific.

The CDR3 is made up of 13 amino acids. V shed 3 bases and J 8 bases; nucleotides not matched to a gene: 7. From germline, CDR1 is DFQATT and CDR2 SNEGSKA (reference sequence). A single record per CDR3 protein comes from TCRdb applying MiXCR to the 5' RACE reads. The sample yields approximately 290,000 distinct CDR3 sequences, over 7% seen once. This clonotype was found a few times. The sample taken for sequencing was PBMCs or a T cell subset sorted from them (not recorded which). The chain is built from TRBV20-1 and TRBJ1-5; 7 nucleotides line up with TRBD1. This receptor was obtained from a man aged 18 to 35 who had mild COVID-19 (a few samples of this study predate the infection). Cell type and time point are not known. Written as DNA, the CDR3 is TGCAGTGCTAGCCTTTTGACAGGGAAGCCCCAGCATTTT. This sequence encodes CSASLLTGKPQHF.